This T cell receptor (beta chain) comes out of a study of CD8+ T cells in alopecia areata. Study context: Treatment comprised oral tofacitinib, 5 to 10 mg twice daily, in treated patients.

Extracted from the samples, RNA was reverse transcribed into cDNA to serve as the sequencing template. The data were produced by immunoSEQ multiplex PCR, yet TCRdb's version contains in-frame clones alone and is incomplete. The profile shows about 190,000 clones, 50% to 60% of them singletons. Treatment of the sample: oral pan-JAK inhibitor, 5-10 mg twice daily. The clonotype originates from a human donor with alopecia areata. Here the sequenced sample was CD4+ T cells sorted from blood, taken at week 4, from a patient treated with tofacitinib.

The CDR3 region is CASSQEPRTQYF. DNA of the CDR3: TGTGCCAGCAGCCAAGAACCGAGGACGCAGTATTTT. This rearrangement joins TRBV4-2 to TRBJ2-3; no firm D call. CDR1 and CDR2 from the germline V gene are LGHNA and YNFKEQ. The CDR3 contains 12 residues. Trimming pared 0 bases from V and 9 bases from J, leaving 7 bases between.